The 24 T cell receptor beta chains in this list originate from one sample, sequenced in a study of cytomegalovirus exposure and HLA in healthy donors. Researchers ran the PCR with 60 Vbeta and 13 Jbeta primers. The table came from immunoSEQ multiplex PCR; TCRdb's copy has only in-frame clones and leaves some out. The data hold some 180,000 clones, with around 87% observed a single time. The sequenced sample was PBMCs. The receptors were gathered from a boy between 2 and 15 years old in good health and CMV-seronegative.

CDR3 loop: CASSEPGQETQYF. The DNA for the CDR3 is TGTGCCAGCAGTGAACCGGGTCAAGAGACCCAGTACTTC. The rearrangement links TRBV25-1 to TRBJ2-5; D unclear. CDR1 MGHDK and CDR2 SYGVNS come from the germline V gene. CDR3 length: 13 amino acids. With 2 bases removed from V and 2 bases from J, the gap between germline ends came to 6 bases.

CDR3 sequence (DNA): TGTGCCAGCAGCCGAGGGACAGGGCAGGGGGGAAACACCATATATTTT. Protein: CASSRGTGQGGNTIYF. The chain combines TRBV6-6 with TRBJ1-3, with 9 bases lining up with TRBD1. Germline lookup yields CDR1 MNHNY and CDR2 SVGAGI (reference sequence). V was clipped by 6 bases and J by 4 bases; unmatched bases: 10. The CDR3 is 16 amino acids.

V usage is TRBV27 and J usage is TRBJ2-7, with a weak D call TRBD2 (7 bases). Germline V CDR1 and CDR2: MNHEY, SMNVEV (reference sequence). Trimming pared 6 bases from V and 7 bases from J, leaving 16 bases between. This CDR3 region has 13 residues. CDR3 sequence reads: CASRRAGAGEQYF. The CDR3, as DNA: TGTGCCAGCAGGCGGGCGGGGGCGGGTGAGCAGTACTTC.

In DNA form, the CDR3 reads TGTGCCAGAAGCTTTCTCGGGATAGATCTCTCCTACGAGCAGTACTTC. Residues: CARSFLGIDLSYEQYF. This chain links TRBV5-3 with TRBJ2-7; possible D gene TRBD2, 5 bases. TRBV5-3 counts as an open reading frame of uncertain function. There are 16 residues in the CDR3. V was cut by 2 bases and J by 0 bases, with 15 bases left in between.

The gene calls are TRBV7-9 and TRBJ2-7, with 10 bases fitting TRBD2. The CDR3 loop spans 15 amino acids. V lost 5 bases and J lost 2; bases outside the gene matches: 6. Germline V gene sequence: CDR1 SEHNR, CDR2 FQNEAQ (reference sequence). The CDR3: CASSPTSGVTYEQYF. Written as DNA, the CDR3 is TGTGCCAGCAGCCCTACTAGCGGGGTTACCTACGAGCAGTACTTC.

This clone was recorded a few times. The chain links TRBV10-3 to TRBJ1-3, with 10 positions matching TRBD1. V trimming: 7 bases; J trimming: 3 bases; junction bases outside the gene matches: 6. The germline V gene has CDR1 ENHRY and CDR2 SYGVKD. The CDR3 has 15 residues. CDR3: CAITTGQGSGNTIYF. CDR3 DNA sequence: TGTGCCATCACAACGGGACAGGGGAGTGGAAACACCATATATTTT.

This clone has more than one count but fewer than ten. J is TRBJ1-1 and V is TRBV5-6; maybe TRBD1 (5 bases). The V end lost 0 bases, the J end lost 6 bases, and 9 bases lay between the germline ends. Looked up from germline, CDR1 is SGHDT and CDR2 is YYEEEE. The CDR3 is 13 residues long. The CDR3 sequence: CASSLGAGPEAFF. In DNA, the CDR3 is TGTGCCAGCAGCTTGGGGGCAGGGCCTGAAGCTTTCTTT. The variable domain in full, with the rest retrieved from reference TRBV5-6 and TRBJ1-1, is DAGVTQSPTHLIKTRGQQVTLRCSPKSGHDTVSWYQQALGQGPQFIFQYYEEEERQRGNFPDRFSGHQFPNYSSELNVNALLLGDSALYLCASSLGAGPEAFFGQGTRLTVV.

The J gene is TRBJ2-5, the V gene TRBV5-1; no clear D. The germline CDR1 and CDR2 sequences are SGHRS and YFSETQ. V was pared by 4 bases and J by 2 bases, with 18 bases between. CDR3 length: 16 amino acids. The DNA for the CDR3 is TGCGCCAGCAGCCTCGGCGGCACCGCCGTTCAAGAGACCCAGTACTTC. This translates into CASSLGGTAVQETQYF. The full variable domain, completed using reference TRBV5-1 and TRBJ2-5, is KAGVTQTPRYLIKTRGQQVTLSCSPISGHRSVSWYQQTPGQGLQFLFEYFSETQRNKGNFPGRFSGRQFSNSRSEMNVSTLELGDSALYLCASSLGGTAVQETQYFGPGTRLLVL.

The rearrangement uses TRBV5-1 and TRBJ2-3, with D maybe TRBD1 (6 bases). CDR3 length: 13 residues. Per the germline V gene, CDR1 is SGHRS and CDR2 is YFSETQ. The V end was cut by 2 bases, the J end by 3 bases, with 7 bases between. CDR3: CASSFQGTDTQYF. CDR3 in DNA: TGCGCCAGCAGCTTCCAGGGGACAGATACGCAGTATTTT. Complete variable domain (other parts from reference TRBV5-1 and TRBJ2-3): KAGVTQTPRYLIKTRGQQVTLSCSPISGHRSVSWYQQTPGQGLQFLFEYFSETQRNKGNFPGRFSGRQFSNSRSEMNVSTLELGDSALYLCASSFQGTDTQYFGPGTRLTVL.

The chain is built from TRBV7-3 and TRBJ2-3; 9 bases are a match to TRBD2. Trimming at V came to 4 bases and at J to 2 bases, leaving 7 bases not matched to a gene. The CDR3 totals 16 residues. Germline assignment: CDR1 SGHTA and CDR2 FQGTGA. The CDR3 DNA sequence: TGTGCCAGCAGCTCGGGAAGCGGGGGGTCCACAGATACGCAGTATTTT. Its translation: CASSSGSGGSTDTQYF.

The chain recombines TRBV28 with TRBJ2-7, with D possibly matching TRBD1 (6 bases). V was shortened by 3 bases and J by 0 bases, with 12 bases between the two germline ends. Germline CDR1 is MDHEN and CDR2 is SYDVKM. This CDR3 has 15 residues. The CDR3 DNA sequence: TGTGCCAGCAGTTTCTACAGGGCGATCTCCTACGAGCAGTACTTC. This gives the protein CASSFYRAISYEQYF.

The chain is built from TRBV7-9 and TRBJ1-2; TRBD1 aligns across 8 bases. The germline V gene has CDR1 SEHNR and CDR2 FQNEAQ (reference sequence). The CDR3 is 16 amino acids. J lost 4 bases, V lost 0 bases, and 7 bases had no gene match. The CDR3 nucleotides read TGTGCCAGCAGCTTAGCGGTCGGGACAGGCTTCTATGGCTACACCTTC. Encoded protein: CASSLAVGTGFYGYTF.

This clone showed up just a few times. The V call is TRBV6-4, the J call TRBJ2-3, with a possible D match to TRBD2 (6 bases). CDR3 length: 14 residues. V lost 6 bases and J lost 3, with 13 bases in between. Germline V gene lookup returns CDR1 MRHNA and CDR2 SNTAGT. CDR3 sequence (DNA): TGTGCCAGCAGCTTCGCCGGAGGGACAGATACGCAGTATTTT. It yields the protein CASSFAGGTDTQYF.

J is TRBJ2-7 and V is TRBV7-9; TRBD2 matches 7 bases. Germline values: CDR1 SEHNR, CDR2 FQNEAQ (reference sequence). The CDR3 extends over 16 amino acids. Trimming removed 5 bases from V and 2 bases from J; junction bases left unmatched: 12. CDR3 coding DNA: TGTGCCAGCAGCCCCCGCGCGGGAGCCCCGGCCTACGAGCAGTACTTC. This codes for CASSPRAGAPAYEQYF.

The chain has TRBV28 and TRBJ1-1; a weak D match, TRBD1 (5 bases). The CDR3 is made up of 15 amino acids. CDR1 is MDHEN and CDR2 is SYDVKM in the germline V gene. Trimming stripped 7 bases from V and 9 bases from J, with 24 bases between. CDR3 bases: TGTGCCAGCAACGAAAGGGCCTCAGGGAGGGACCAAGCTTTCTTT. This sequence encodes CASNERASGRDQAFF.

This clone has a single count. The chain has TRBV9 and TRBJ2-1; no clear D gene. Trimming pared 0 bases from V and 5 bases from J, leaving 9 bases between. The CDR3 has 14 amino acids. CDR1 SGDLS and CDR2 YYNGEE come from the germline V gene. As DNA, the CDR3 is TGTGCCAGCAGCGTAGGCTCGCGGAACAATGAGCAGTTCTTC. It codes for CASSVGSRNNEQFF.

This clone is a singleton in its sample. The chain uses TRBV7-2 and TRBJ2-7; TRBD2 aligns across 11 bases. Germline lookup yields CDR1 SGHTA and CDR2 FQGNSA. The CDR3 consists of 15 residues. The J segment lost 3 bases and the V segment lost 5 bases, leaving 6 bases of the junction unmatched. The CDR3 region is CASSQDLAGGYEQYF. The DNA for the CDR3 is TGTGCCAGCAGCCAAGACCTAGCGGGGGGCTACGAGCAGTACTTC.

This clone was observed a handful of times. This chain links TRBV20-1 with TRBJ1-1; possibly TRBD1 for D (5 bases). Germline loops: CDR1 DFQATT, CDR2 SNEGSKA (reference sequence). CDR3 length: 11 amino acids. V lost 2 bases and J 7 bases, leaving 8 bases between the germline ends. The CDR3 loop reads CSARPTDEAFF. As DNA, the CDR3 is TGCAGTGCTAGACCGACAGATGAAGCTTTCTTT.

This clone occurred once. J is TRBJ2-5 and V is TRBV6-4; D is possibly TRBD2 (5 bases). CDR3 length equals 14 residues. CDR1 and CDR2 from the germline V gene are MRHNA and SNTAGT. Trimming took 6 bases from V and 1 from J, leaving 12 bases between them. This CDR3 reads CASSLRGAQETQYF. The DNA of the CDR3 is TGTGCCAGCAGCCTCCGGGGAGCCCAAGAGACCCAGTACTTC.

This clone was detected only a few times. V usage is TRBV6-5 and J usage is TRBJ1-1, with D possibly matching TRBD1 (5 bases). Trimming pared 0 bases from V and 6 bases from J, leaving 8 bases between. The CDR3 consists of 13 residues. Germline V gene lookup returns CDR1 MNHEY and CDR2 SVGAGI. The CDR3 DNA sequence: TGTGCCAGCAGTTACTCAGGGGCGGCTGAAGCTTTCTTT. Its translation: CASSYSGAAEAFF.

V usage is TRBV9 and J usage is TRBJ1-4; tentatively, D is TRBD1 (6 bases). The V end lost 4 bases, the J end lost 8 bases, and 15 bases lay between the germline ends. Germline CDR1 reads SGDLS; CDR2 reads YYNGEE. CDR3 length: 14 residues. The CDR3, as DNA: TGTGCCAGCAGCTCCCAGGGGATGGGCGAAAAACTGTTTTTT. Protein product: CASSSQGMGEKLFF. Looking up the rest from reference TRBV9 and TRBJ1-4 gives the full variable domain: DSGVTQTPKHLITATGQRVTLRCSPRSGDLSVYWYQQSLDQGLQFLIQYYNGEERAKGNILERFSAQQFPDLHSELNLSSLELGDSALYFCASSSQGMGEKLFFGSGTQLSVL.

The chain carries TRBV27 and TRBJ2-1; TRBD2 is a possible D gene (6 bases). Trimming removed 6 bases from V and 9 bases from J, with 12 bases in between. CDR1 MNHEY and CDR2 SMNVEV come from the germline V gene (reference sequence). The CDR3 has 12 amino acids. CDR3 in amino acids: CASRIATSEQFF. The CDR3, as DNA: TGTGCCAGCAGAATTGCGACTAGTGAGCAGTTCTTC.

CDR3 in amino acids: CASSVRTANYGYTF. The CDR3 DNA reads as TGTGCCAGCAGCGTACGGACAGCAAACTATGGCTACACCTTC. The rearrangement joins TRBV9 to TRBJ1-2; D is perhaps TRBD1 (6 bases). Trimming cost V 1 base and J 2 bases, with 9 bases left between them. The germline V gene has CDR1 SGDLS and CDR2 YYNGEE. CDR3 length: 14 amino acids.

This clone occurred once. This rearrangement joins TRBV27 to TRBJ2-5; no reliable D call. The CDR3 has 14 residues. Germline V CDR1 and CDR2: MNHEY, SMNVEV (reference sequence). Trimming left V 4 bases short and J 5 bases short, with 14 bases between. This CDR3 is CASSSAEIWETQYF. For the CDR3, the DNA is TGTGCCAGCAGTTCCGCGGAGATTTGGGAGACCCAGTACTTC.